This T cell receptor beta chain was sequenced for a study of long-term antiretroviral therapy in people with HIV. About the research overall: The 2015 immediate-ART recommendation came about a decade after the earliest samples. Study findings and constraints: Transplant donor controls retained higher diversity, though diversity increased after ART. No data were available on ART adherence, viral resistance or therapy changes.

The CDR3 sequence is 17 residues long. Germline assignment: CDR1 MGHRA and CDR2 YSYEKL. The ends were cut back, 0 bases at V and 3 bases at J, with 14 bases in the middle. Investigators performed immunoSEQ version v3.0 at survey level. Sequencing set out to capture roughly 40,000-55,000 T-cell genomes per sample. Assay used: immunoSEQ multiplex PCR; TCRdb lists only in-frame clones, some missing. The sample shows 20,000 to 30,000 clones, 85% to 90% of them seen only once. About this clone: What it recognizes is unknown.

The sequenced sample was unsorted PBMCs, obtained 1.9 years after starting antiretroviral therapy. The sequence came from a woman in her thirties with HIV. J is TRBJ2-2 and V is TRBV4-1; the D is unclear. The CDR3, as DNA: TGCGCCAGCAGCCAAGATCACTTGCCGACCGACACCGGGGAGCTGTTTTTT. Protein sequence: CASSQDHLPTDTGELFF.